This is a list of T cell receptor beta chains from one sample in a study of cytomegalovirus exposure and HLA in healthy donors. Data came from immunoSEQ multiplex PCR; TCRdb stores just in-frame clones and leaves some out. The table includes some 130,000 clones, just under 90% detected once. The material sequenced was PBMCs. These receptors all come from a young woman in good health and CMV-seronegative. CDR3s include the opening cysteine and the closing phenylalanine or tryptophan. The order of the fields is V gene, J gene, clone size, D gene, CDR3 DNA, CDR3 protein. A D gene is named only where the DNA matches it firmly. Size is omitted from some rows. Given values are once, few, many or a class for expanded clones.

v_gene: TRBV7-6
j_gene: TRBJ1-2
abundance: -
d_gene: TRBD1
CDR3nt: TGTGCCAGCAGCGCGCGGGACAGCCACCCGTATGGCTACACCTTC
CDR3aa: CASSARDSHPYGYTF

v_gene: TRBV2
j_gene: TRBJ2-3
abundance: once
d_gene: -
CDR3nt: TGTGCCAGCATGGAGGGAGATACGCAGTATTTT
CDR3aa: CASMEGDTQYF

v_gene: TRBV7-2
j_gene: TRBJ1-3
abundance: once
d_gene: -
CDR3nt: TGTGCCAGCAGACCCAACGGGGGAATGGTGGGAAGTACCATATATTTT
CDR3aa: CASRPNGGMVGSTIYF

v_gene: TRBV15
j_gene: TRBJ1-1
abundance: -
d_gene: TRBD1
CDR3nt: TGTGCCACCAGCAGAGATAAGGGGGCGAACACTGAAGCTTTCTTT
CDR3aa: CATSRDKGANTEAFF

v_gene: TRBV13
j_gene: TRBJ2-3
abundance: -
d_gene: TRBD2
CDR3nt: TGTGCCAGCAGCTCCTTACTAGCGGCCACAGATACGCAGTATTTT
CDR3aa: CASSSLLAATDTQYF

v_gene: TRBV7-9
j_gene: TRBJ2-3
abundance: -
d_gene: TRBD1
CDR3nt: TGTGCCAGCAGCTTAGAGCTAGGGGGCTTTTCAGATACGCAGTATTTT
CDR3aa: CASSLELGGFSDTQYF

v_gene: TRBV10-3
j_gene: TRBJ2-3
abundance: once
d_gene: TRBD2
CDR3nt: TGTGCCAGCGGTGCGGGGGGCGGTCAAGATACGCAGTATTTT
CDR3aa: CASGAGGGQDTQYF

v_gene: TRBV4-3
j_gene: TRBJ2-3
abundance: -
d_gene: -
CDR3nt: TGCGCCAGCAGCCCGGCTCGGGGCGGGGTGGCAGATACGCAGTATTTT
CDR3aa: CASSPARGGVADTQYF

v_gene: TRBV28
j_gene: TRBJ1-4
abundance: once
d_gene: TRBD1
CDR3nt: TGTGCCAGCAGTCTGACAGGGGACGAAAAACTGTTTTTT
CDR3aa: CASSLTGDEKLFF

v_gene: TRBV21-1
j_gene: TRBJ2-6
abundance: -
d_gene: -
CDR3nt: TGTGCCACCCCATATTTGGCAGGCTGTCGGTGGGCCAACGTCCTGACTTTC
CDR3aa: CATPYLAGCRWANVLTF

v_gene: TRBV28
j_gene: TRBJ2-3
abundance: once
d_gene: TRBD2
CDR3nt: TGTGCCAGCAGTTGGCCGGGGGGGCCGAAAGATACGCAGTATTTT
CDR3aa: CASSWPGGPKDTQYF

v_gene: TRBV11-2
j_gene: TRBJ1-2
abundance: -
d_gene: -
CDR3nt: TGTGCCAGCAGCTTAGGACCAGGAGGAGATGGCTACACCTTC
CDR3aa: CASSLGPGGDGYTF

v_gene: TRBV7-3
j_gene: TRBJ2-5
abundance: -
d_gene: -
CDR3nt: TGTGCCAGCAGCTTAACCCGGGCACAGGGAGAGACCCAGTACTTC
CDR3aa: CASSLTRAQGETQYF

v_gene: TRBV7-9
j_gene: TRBJ1-1
abundance: few
d_gene: TRBD1
CDR3nt: TGTGCCAGCAGCAGGACAGGGGACACTGAAGCTTTCTTT
CDR3aa: CASSRTGDTEAFF

v_gene: TRBV7-6
j_gene: TRBJ2-1
abundance: -
d_gene: TRBD2
CDR3nt: TGTGCCAGCAGCACGACTAGCGCGCTCTCCTACAATGAGCAGTTCTTC
CDR3aa: CASSTTSALSYNEQFF

v_gene: TRBV5-4
j_gene: TRBJ2-4
abundance: -
d_gene: -
CDR3nt: TGTGCCAGCAGCCTGGAGGGGGCGGCCAAAAACATTCAGTACTTC
CDR3aa: CASSLEGAAKNIQYF

v_gene: TRBV4-2
j_gene: TRBJ2-1
abundance: -
d_gene: TRBD2
CDR3nt: TGTGCCAGCAGCCAAGGTCCCCTAGCGGGAGTGTATGAGCAGTTCTTC
CDR3aa: CASSQGPLAGVYEQFF

v_gene: TRBV29-1
j_gene: TRBJ1-2
abundance: -
d_gene: -
CDR3nt: TGCAGCGTCGTTGGGCTACGGCGGGGCCGGTACCTTAACTATGGCTACACCTTC
CDR3aa: CSVVGLRRGRYLNYGYTF

v_gene: TRBV11-2
j_gene: TRBJ2-7
abundance: -
d_gene: TRBD2
CDR3nt: TGTGCCAGCAGCTCCAGCGGGACTCTCCTCGAGCAGTACTTC
CDR3aa: CASSSSGTLLEQYF

v_gene: TRBV19
j_gene: TRBJ1-2
abundance: -
d_gene: -
CDR3nt: TGTGCCAGTAGTGGGCCAGGAGGCTATGGCTACACCTTC
CDR3aa: CASSGPGGYGYTF

v_gene: TRBV6-1
j_gene: TRBJ1-1
abundance: -
d_gene: -
CDR3nt: TGTGCCAGCAGTGGAGGACACACCGGCGAAACTGAAGCTTTCTTT
CDR3aa: CASSGGHTGETEAFF

v_gene: TRBV7-2
j_gene: TRBJ2-7
abundance: few
d_gene: -
CDR3nt: TGTGCCAGCAGCTTAGGGGACAAAACCTACGAGCAGTACTTC
CDR3aa: CASSLGDKTYEQYF

v_gene: TRBV6-6
j_gene: TRBJ2-2
abundance: -
d_gene: TRBD2
CDR3nt: TGTGCCAGCAATCCGACTAGCGGGAGATTCACCGGGGAGCTGTTTTTT
CDR3aa: CASNPTSGRFTGELFF

v_gene: TRBV14
j_gene: TRBJ2-1
abundance: -
d_gene: -
CDR3nt: TGTGCCAGCAGCCAAGGTGCGATCCGCTCCTACAATGAGCAGTTCTTC
CDR3aa: CASSQGAIRSYNEQFF

v_gene: TRBV19
j_gene: TRBJ1-1
abundance: few
d_gene: -
CDR3nt: TGTGCCAGGGGGGGTCCAAACACTGAAGCTTTCTTT
CDR3aa: CARGGPNTEAFF

v_gene: TRBV19
j_gene: TRBJ2-1
abundance: -
d_gene: TRBD2
CDR3nt: TGTGCCAGTAGTATGGGAGCGGGGCCATACAATGAGCAGTTCTTC
CDR3aa: CASSMGAGPYNEQFF

v_gene: TRBV16
j_gene: TRBJ1-5
abundance: -
d_gene: TRBD1
CDR3nt: TGTGCCAGCAGCCGGACCGGACAGGGGTCTCAGCCCCAGCATTTT
CDR3aa: CASSRTGQGSQPQHF

v_gene: TRBV10-3
j_gene: TRBJ2-1
abundance: once
d_gene: TRBD2
CDR3nt: TGTGCCATCAGTGGGGATGGGACTAGCGGGATGTACCCGGAGTACAATGAGCAGTTCTTC
CDR3aa: CAISGDGTSGMYPEYNEQFF

v_gene: TRBV19
j_gene: TRBJ1-5
abundance: -
d_gene: -
CDR3nt: TGTGCCAGTTCGACAGAAATTAGCAATCAGCCCCAGCATTTT
CDR3aa: CASSTEISNQPQHF

v_gene: TRBV5-1
j_gene: TRBJ1-2
abundance: -
d_gene: -
CDR3nt: TGCGCCAGCAGTAAAGGGGATCCCTATGGCTACACCTTC
CDR3aa: CASSKGDPYGYTF

v_gene: TRBV28
j_gene: TRBJ2-7
abundance: -
d_gene: -
CDR3nt: TGTGCCAGCAGCCCCCGCGGGGACGAGCAGTACTTC
CDR3aa: CASSPRGDEQYF

v_gene: TRBV7-2
j_gene: TRBJ2-7
abundance: -
d_gene: TRBD2
CDR3nt: TGTGCCAGCAGCCCTACTAGCGGGAGGACTGCCGAGCAGTACTTC
CDR3aa: CASSPTSGRTAEQYF

v_gene: TRBV10-2
j_gene: TRBJ2-3
abundance: -
d_gene: TRBD2
CDR3nt: TGCGCCAGCAGTGGGCGGGGGAGGTTACATACGCAGTATTTT
CDR3aa: CASSGRGRLHTQYF

v_gene: TRBV2
j_gene: TRBJ2-1
abundance: -
d_gene: TRBD2
CDR3nt: TGTGCCAGCAACCGACTAGCGGGCATATACTACAATGAGCAGTTCTTC
CDR3aa: CASNRLAGIYYNEQFF

v_gene: TRBV4-1
j_gene: TRBJ2-1
abundance: -
d_gene: -
CDR3nt: TGCGCCAGCAGCCAAGGGCCAATCAGTACCGATGAGCAGTTCTTC
CDR3aa: CASSQGPISTDEQFF

v_gene: TRBV6-5
j_gene: TRBJ2-7
abundance: -
d_gene: TRBD2
CDR3nt: TGTGCCAGCACGGGTACTAGCGGGAGTTACGAGCAGTACTTC
CDR3aa: CASTGTSGSYEQYF

v_gene: TRBV19
j_gene: TRBJ2-7
abundance: -
d_gene: TRBD2
CDR3nt: TGTGCCAGTAGTATACCGTCGGGGGGGCAGTACTTC
CDR3aa: CASSIPSGGQYF

v_gene: TRBV27
j_gene: TRBJ2-5
abundance: -
d_gene: -
CDR3nt: TGTGCCAGCAGTCCTTCCCCCGCGGTGGCCCGCAAAGAGACCCAGTACTTC
CDR3aa: CASSPSPAVARKETQYF

v_gene: TRBV6-5
j_gene: TRBJ2-3
abundance: once
d_gene: TRBD2
CDR3nt: TGTGCCAGCGGGGGGGTGGGGTGGGGCACAGATACGCAGTATTTT
CDR3aa: CASGGVGWGTDTQYF

v_gene: TRBV4-3
j_gene: TRBJ2-7
abundance: few
d_gene: TRBD1
CDR3nt: TGCGCCAGCAGCCAAGACAGGGGGCCCTACGAGCAGTACTTC
CDR3aa: CASSQDRGPYEQYF

v_gene: TRBV5-1
j_gene: TRBJ1-5
abundance: -
d_gene: TRBD1
CDR3nt: TGCGCCAGCAGCCTAGGGACAGCAGACAATCAGCCCCAGCATTTT
CDR3aa: CASSLGTADNQPQHF

v_gene: TRBV25-1
j_gene: TRBJ2-7
abundance: few
d_gene: TRBD2
CDR3nt: TGCGCCAGCAGTGACACTAGCGGCTACGAGCAGTACTTC
CDR3aa: CASSDTSGYEQYF

v_gene: TRBV7-2
j_gene: TRBJ1-2
abundance: -
d_gene: TRBD1
CDR3nt: TGTGCCAGCAGCTCAACTGGGACAGGGGGTCGTTATGGCTACACCTTC
CDR3aa: CASSSTGTGGRYGYTF

v_gene: TRBV15
j_gene: TRBJ2-1
abundance: -
d_gene: TRBD2
CDR3nt: TGTGCCACCAGCAGAGATTTGTCAACCCCAATAGCGGGACTGGCCTACAATGAGCAGTTCTTC
CDR3aa: CATSRDLSTPIAGLAYNEQFF

v_gene: TRBV5-4
j_gene: TRBJ2-7
abundance: -
d_gene: -
CDR3nt: TGTGCCAGCAGCTTGGCTGGTGCGAGCTACGAGCAGTACTTC
CDR3aa: CASSLAGASYEQYF

v_gene: TRBV6-5
j_gene: TRBJ1-2
abundance: -
d_gene: TRBD1
CDR3nt: TGTGCCAGCAGGGGGACAGGGGCTGACTACACCTTC
CDR3aa: CASRGTGADYTF

v_gene: TRBV4-3
j_gene: TRBJ2-1
abundance: -
d_gene: TRBD2
CDR3nt: TGCGCCAGCAGCCAAGATTGGGTGGCTAGCGGGGGGGCGAGTGAGCAGTTCTTC
CDR3aa: CASSQDWVASGGASEQFF

v_gene: TRBV28
j_gene: TRBJ2-6
abundance: -
d_gene: -
CDR3nt: TGTGCCAGTCGCCTTGACAGTAACTCTGGGGCCAACGTCCTGACTTTC
CDR3aa: CASRLDSNSGANVLTF

v_gene: TRBV7-2
j_gene: TRBJ1-1
abundance: -
d_gene: -
CDR3nt: TGTGCCAGCAGCAGAACAGGTTACACTGAAGCTTTCTTT
CDR3aa: CASSRTGYTEAFF

v_gene: TRBV4-1
j_gene: TRBJ1-2
abundance: -
d_gene: -
CDR3nt: TGCGCCAGCAGCCAGGTCGAGGGAAGCTCCTATGGCTACACCTTC
CDR3aa: CASSQVEGSSYGYTF

v_gene: TRBV19
j_gene: TRBJ2-6
abundance: -
d_gene: TRBD2
CDR3nt: TGTGCCAGTAGACCCCCGGGGGGGGTGGGGGCCAACGTCCTGACTTTC
CDR3aa: CASRPPGGVGANVLTF

v_gene: TRBV9
j_gene: TRBJ1-3
abundance: -
d_gene: -
CDR3nt: TGTGCCAGCAGCGTAGATTTGAGCTCTGGAAACACCATATATTTT
CDR3aa: CASSVDLSSGNTIYF

v_gene: TRBV15
j_gene: TRBJ1-4
abundance: -
d_gene: TRBD1
CDR3nt: TGTGCCACCAGCAGAAATCGGGCCGGGACAGGGGGTTATGTTGAAAAACTGTTTTTT
CDR3aa: CATSRNRAGTGGYVEKLFF